The rows below give T cell receptor beta chains drawn from one sample of a study of OX40 agonist ivuxolimab in advanced cancers. Profiling relied on immunoSEQ multiplex PCR, and the TCRdb table lists in-frame clones only, not all of them. Among tens of thousands of clones, roughly 89% were seen once, and the ten largest hold 0.61%. Material: CD4+ or CD8+ T cells sorted from blood, obtained in a trial of the OX40 agonist ivuxolimab. Every receptor here comes from an adult with an advanced solid tumor such as melanoma, head and neck, liver or kidney cancer. The CDR3 runs from the conserved cysteine through the conserved F or W. The D gene is left open where the match is weak.

d_call | j_call | v_call | cdr3_length | cdr3_aa
TRBD2 | TRBJ2-3 | TRBV7-2 | 15 | CASSRDRLAADTQYF
NA | TRBJ1-1 | TRBV28 | 16 | CASSYLSVRLNTEAFF
NA | TRBJ1-2 | TRBV6-5 | 13 | CASSHDMLYGYTF
NA | TRBJ2-7 | TRBV5-1 | 14 | CASSSRGSSYEQYF
NA | TRBJ2-7 | TRBV10-1 | 14 | CASSSDTQSIERYF
TRBD1 | TRBJ1-6 | TRBV19 | 15 | CASSPGTGSFSPLHF
NA | TRBJ2-3 | TRBV6-1 | 13 | CASRSSGTDTQYF
TRBD1 | TRBJ2-7 | TRBV28 | 15 | CASSPPGQGALEQYF
NA | TRBJ2-3 | TRBV20-1 | 10 | CSASRGTQYF
NA | TRBJ1-1 | TRBV19 | 13 | CASSISGYTEAFF
NA | TRBJ1-2 | TRBV4-2 | 16 | CASSQDETGRNYGYTF
NA | TRBJ2-3 | TRBV4-1 | 13 | CASSLQETDTQYF
TRBD2 | TRBJ2-7 | TRBV30 | 13 | CAWSRLAGGEQYF
NA | TRBJ1-5 | TRBV19 | 14 | CASSPRTVDEPQHF
NA | TRBJ1-2 | TRBV14 | 15 | CASSHSPTVNYGYTF
NA | TRBJ2-5 | TRBV5-6 | 14 | CASSFRGIGETQYF
TRBD2 | TRBJ2-3 | TRBV5-4 | 15 | CASSLDAGALDTQYF
TRBD1 | TRBJ2-5 | TRBV19 | 15 | CASSPLRQGKETQYF
TRBD1 | TRBJ2-7 | TRBV6-5 | 15 | CASRKPGQDAYEQYF
NA | TRBJ1-1 | TRBV6-5 | 15 | CASSYGRTTNTEAFF
NA | TRBJ2-3 | TRBV7-7 | 15 | CASSLGTGITDTQYF
NA | TRBJ1-1 | TRBV6-1 | 14 | CASRSRALNTEAFF
NA | TRBJ2-2 | TRBV6-5 | 14 | CASKNQANTGELFF
TRBD2 | TRBJ2-5 | TRBV7-9 | 17 | CASSPGLAGDSRETQYF
TRBD2 | TRBJ2-7 | TRBV6-6 | 14 | CASGGAGVSYEQYF
TRBD1 | TRBJ2-5 | TRBV29-1 | 17 | CSARDRGLSGGGETQYF
NA | TRBJ1-5 | TRBV7-2 | 15 | CASSRWGLSNQPQHF
TRBD1 | TRBJ2-5 | TRBV4-1 | 15 | CASSLGTVKQETQYF
NA | TRBJ2-3 | TRBV9 | 14 | CASSVSGATDTQYF
NA | TRBJ2-4 | TRBV7-9 | 14 | CASSPDSYKNIQYF
NA | TRBJ2-3 | TRBV5-1 | 15 | CASSLAGVGTDTQYF
NA | TRBJ2-1 | TRBV5-1 | 16 | CASSLAGTGGGDEQFF
NA | TRBJ1-1 | TRBV6-5 | 11 | CASSLNIEAFF
NA | TRBJ2-5 | TRBV30 | 12 | CACSTASETQYF
NA | TRBJ1-2 | TRBV5-3 | 12 | CARSLRCYGYTF
NA | TRBJ2-3 | TRBV13 | 15 | CASSLGTFSTDTQYF
NA | TRBJ2-3 | TRBV30 | 14 | CAWSVWAGRDTQYF